Presented here are 20 T cell receptor beta chains from one specimen sequenced in a study of blood T cell repertoires in COVID-19 (dated by TCRdb to 2018 to 2021). Library preparation used the immunoSEQ multiplex PCR assay. Not all clones reach the TCRdb copy of this immuneACCESS table, which keeps in-frame sequences only. Checked studies attribute under half of the gap to unresolved V genes and leave the rest unexplained. This sample comprises roughly 180,000 clones, under 85% of them detected only once. Together, the top ten hold about 1.2% of the sample. The sequenced sample was peripheral blood. The receptors were sampled from a man aged 60-69 years who had recovered from COVID-19.

In regard to this clone: One junction end disagrees with the germline gene, perhaps due to a read error. The chain has TRBV6-5 and TRBJ1-3; TRBD1 matches 8 bases. This CDR3 has 14 residues. Germline assignment: CDR1 MNHEY and CDR2 SVGAGI. The CDR3 loop is CACRGLETGNTIYF. The CDR3 DNA reads TGTGCCTGCAGGGGGCTCGAAACTGGAAACACCATATATTTT.

V is TRBV5-6 and J is TRBJ2-5, with 9 bases that match TRBD1. Germline V gives CDR1 SGHDT, CDR2 YYEEEE. V gave up 7 bases and J gave up 2 bases; unmatched junction bases: 6. CDR3 size: 14 residues. CDR3 DNA: TGTGCCAGCGGTGTACAGGGGGCTCAAGAGACCCAGTACTTC. Protein sequence: CASGVQGAQETQYF.

This clone was counted once. Other nucleotide sequences from this sample produce the same CDR3. The chain recombines TRBV9 with TRBJ1-2; TRBD1 matches 7 bases. The germline CDR1 and CDR2 sequences are SGDLS and YYNGEE. The CDR3 totals 13 residues. Unmatched junction bases numbered 5, after V lost 4 bases and J lost 5 bases. The CDR3 is CASSPGTVYGYTF. CDR3 coding DNA: TGTGCCAGCAGCCCAGGGACAGTGTATGGCTACACCTTC.

The chain carries TRBV10-3 and TRBJ1-1, with D possibly matching TRBD1 (5 bases). The germline V gene has CDR1 ENHRY and CDR2 SYGVKD. The V end was cut by 3 bases, the J end by 4 bases, with 15 bases between. The length of the CDR3 is 15 residues. Here the CDR3 DNA reads TGTGCCATCAGTGAACGGGACGTGGGAGGCACTGAAGCTTTCTTT. It is translated as CAISERDVGGTEAFF.

The V gene is TRBV9, the J gene TRBJ1-2; 11 bases fit TRBD1. CDR1 and CDR2 from the germline V gene are SGDLS and YYNGEE. The CDR3 covers 14 residues. The V gene end was trimmed by 3 bases and the J gene end by 4 bases; junction bases not matched to a gene: 2. DNA for the CDR3: TGTGCCAGCAGCGGGACAGGGGGCGGCTATGGCTACACCTTC. Translating it yields CASSGTGGGYGYTF.

The chain carries TRBV12-3 or TRBV12-4 and TRBJ2-3, with TRBD2 matching over 7 bases. CDR3 length: 12 residues. V shed 11 bases and J 4 bases; nucleotides not matched to a gene: 6. The chain's CDR3 is CAVGGRADTQYF. In DNA form, the CDR3 reads TGTGCCGTGGGGGGGAGGGCAGATACGCAGTATTTT.

The chain recombines TRBV3-1 (or the pseudogene TRBV3-2) with TRBJ2-1, with D maybe TRBD1 (6 bases). Germline V lookup: CDR1 LGHDT, CDR2 YNNKEL (reference sequence). V was shortened by 0 bases and J by 4 bases, with 16 bases between the two germline ends. This CDR3 comprises 17 residues. This CDR3 is CASSQDLGQGPYNEQFF. The CDR3 coding sequence is TGTGCCAGCAGCCAAGATCTCGGGCAGGGGCCATACAATGAGCAGTTCTTC.

This clone was seen a few times. The chain recombines TRBV7-9 with TRBJ1-4; TRBD1 matches at 8 bases. The CDR3 covers 15 residues. Germline V CDR1 and CDR2: SEHNR, FQNEAQ (reference sequence). V lost 5 bases, J lost 6 bases, and 8 bases stayed unmatched. The CDR3 sequence: CASSPDRGWDEKLFF. In nucleotides, the CDR3 is TGTGCCAGCAGCCCCGACAGGGGATGGGATGAAAAACTGTTTTTT.

The chain links TRBV7-2 to TRBJ2-1, with D possibly TRBD1 on 6 matching bases. The germline V gene has CDR1 SGHTA and CDR2 FQGNSA. The CDR3 runs to 14 residues. The V and J ends lost 1 base and 6 bases respectively, with 10 bases between them. The CDR3 nucleotides are TGTGCCAGCAGCTTAGATATAGGGGGCAATGAGCAGTTCTTC. It is translated as CASSLDIGGNEQFF. Together with reference TRBV7-2 and TRBJ2-1, the CDR3 gives the full variable domain: GAGVSQSPSNKVTEKGKDVELRCDPISGHTALYWYRQSLGQGLEFLIYFQGNSAPDKSGLPSDRFSAERTGGSVSTLTIQRTQQEDSAVYLCASSLDIGGNEQFFGPGTRLTVL.

CDR3 bases: TGTGCCAGCAGCCCAGGGGCAGATACGCAGTATTTT. Its translation: CASSPGADTQYF. The chain joins TRBV5-6 to TRBJ2-3; D is possibly TRBD1 (6 bases). The germline V gene encodes CDR1 SGHDT and CDR2 YYEEEE. The CDR3 has 12 residues. Trimming stripped 4 bases from V and 4 bases from J, with 7 bases between.

This clone has just one count. V and J are TRBV5-4 and TRBJ2-2, with unresolved D. This CDR3 comprises 14 residues. V gave up 5 bases and J gave up 0 bases, with 8 bases separating them. CDR1 and CDR2 (germline): SGHNT, YYREEE (reference sequence). CDR3 coding DNA: TGTGCCAGCAGGACTGATTCGAACACCGGGGAGCTGTTTTTT. Protein product: CASRTDSNTGELFF.

The chain couples TRBV6-2 or TRBV6-3 to TRBJ1-5, with D possibly matching TRBD1 (5 bases). This CDR3 is 15 amino acids long. The ends were cut back, 2 bases at V and 5 bases at J, with 13 bases in the middle. The germline CDR1 and CDR2 sequences are MNHEY and SVGEGT. CDR3: CASSYSQGMDQPQHF. The CDR3 nucleotides are TGTGCCAGCAGTTACAGTCAGGGTATGGATCAGCCCCAGCATTTT.

The CDR3 sequence: CSVEETGTGGGTEAFF. The CDR3 DNA reads TGCAGCGTTGAAGAAACCGGGACAGGGGGCGGCACTGAAGCTTTCTTT. The rearrangement uses TRBV29-1 and TRBJ1-1; 12 bases map to TRBD1. The CDR3 is 16 amino acids. Germline V gene data show CDR1 as SQVTM and CDR2 as ANQGSEA. With 0 bases clipped from V and 4 bases from J, the junction kept 6 bases outside the gene matches.

The chain employs TRBV4-3 and TRBJ1-4, with TRBD1 identical over 9 bases. Germline V CDR1 and CDR2: LGHNA, YSLEER. The CDR3 sequence is 16 residues long. V dropped 1 base and J dropped 8; count of bases not matched to a gene: 8. CDR3 protein: CASSQVRGQGGEKLFF. Written as DNA, the CDR3 is TGCGCCAGCAGCCAAGTCAGGGGACAGGGAGGGGAAAAACTGTTTTTT.

This chain joins TRBV30 and TRBJ1-5, with D unclear. The V gene's germline CDR1 is GTSNPN and CDR2 SVGIG (reference sequence). With 4 bases removed from V and 5 bases from J, the gap between germline ends came to 15 bases. This CDR3 has 14 amino acids. The CDR3 bases are TGTGCCTGGACCACCGGGAGGTACGATCAGCCCCAGCATTTT. It is translated as CAWTTGRYDQPQHF. The full variable domain, completed using reference TRBV30 and TRBJ1-5, is SQTIHQWPATLVQPVGSPLSLECTVEGTSNPNLYWYRQAAGRGLQLLFYSVGIGQISSEVPQNLSASRPQDRQFILSSKKLLLSDSGFYLCAWTTGRYDQPQHFGDGTRLSIL.

The chain couples TRBV30 to TRBJ1-3; 8 bases map to TRBD1. Unmatched junction bases numbered 6, after V lost 5 bases and J lost 0 bases. This CDR3 has 15 amino acids. Germline V CDR1 and CDR2: GTSNPN, SVGIG (reference sequence). The CDR3 nucleotides read TGTGCCTGGGGACAGGGTACCAGCTCTGGAAACACCATATATTTT. It encodes CAWGQGTSSGNTIYF.

A single count supports this clone. The chain recombines TRBV6-5 with TRBJ1-2; possibly TRBD1 for D (6 bases). From germline, CDR1 is MNHEY and CDR2 SVGAGI. This CDR3 spans 15 amino acids. V lost 6 bases to trimming and J lost 0 bases, with 14 bases between them. The CDR3 DNA follows: TGTGCCAGCAGGTATTCGGGACACTCTAACTATGGCTACACCTTC. It encodes CASRYSGHSNYGYTF.

The V and J genes are TRBV6-5 and TRBJ2-7; 8 bases line up with TRBD2. With 6 bases clipped from V and 2 bases from J, the junction kept 6 bases outside the gene matches. CDR3 length: 14 residues. From germline, CDR1 is MNHEY and CDR2 SVGAGI. The CDR3 DNA sequence: TGTGCCAGCAGCATCAGCGGGGGAACCTACGAGCAGTACTTC. This gives the protein CASSISGGTYEQYF.

The V and J genes are TRBV7-2 and TRBJ2-1; D gene unclear. In germline, CDR1 is SGHTA, CDR2 FQGNSA. This CDR3 region has 13 residues. V dropped 5 bases and J dropped 5 bases, with 10 bases sitting between them. DNA of the CDR3: TGTGCCAGCAGCGCCCAACTGGACAATGAGCAGTTCTTC. Translation gives CASSAQLDNEQFF.

The rearrangement links TRBV7-2 to TRBJ1-2; 9 bases are a match to TRBD1. CDR1 is SGHTA, CDR2 FQGNSA, per germline. This CDR3 spans 14 amino acids. V lost 4 bases, J lost 4 bases, and 4 bases stayed unmatched. This CDR3 reads CASSSGQGLYGYTF. The CDR3, as DNA: TGTGCCAGCAGCTCCGGACAGGGGCTCTATGGCTACACCTTC.